This paragraph covers one T cell receptor beta chain sequence. No antigen is known for it. This CDR3 is built from 15 residues. The germline V gene encodes CDR1 SGDLS and CDR2 YYNGEE. After removal of 0 bases from V and 1 base from J, the junction contained 3 bases not matched to a gene. Vbeta (60) and Jbeta (13) primers were used in the PCR. Only in-frame clones appear in the TCRdb table, and some are missing; sequencing was by immunoSEQ multiplex PCR. The sample carries fewer than 120,000 clones, roughly 80% recorded once. The record originates from a study of cytomegalovirus exposure and HLA in healthy donors. As for the study in general: When 350 to 500 donors were genotyped, about 80% of them were found to fall in the Caucasian-associated ancestry cluster. Regarding the study as a whole: Published work reported that the classifier diagnosed cytomegalovirus status with high specificity and sensitivity.

V usage is TRBV9 and J usage is TRBJ1-1, with 7 bases aligning to TRBD1. Sequenced material: PBMCs. The receptor was isolated from a man aged 30 to 39 in good health and CMV-seropositive. Written as DNA, the CDR3 is TGTGCCAGCAGCGTAGACGGGACAGCGAACACTGAAGCTTTCTTT. This translates into CASSVDGTANTEAFF.